This record covers a single T cell receptor (beta chain). This receptor's antigen is unknown. The junction differs from germline at one of its ends, possibly a read error. These data come from a study of T-cell reconstitution after alpha-beta-depleted transplantation in children (dated by TCRdb to 2015 to 2016). About the investigation overall: T-cell immune reconstitution after TCRalphabeta/CD19-depleted allogeneic hematopoietic cell transplantation in children was quantitatively tracked in the study by means of TCR repertoire profiling. Overall study outcomes, separate from this receptor: Hyperexpanded clone frequencies declined over subsequent months; after one year, T-cell counts and TCRbeta diversity were mostly attributed to newly produced T cells. Apparently early alphabetaT-cell count recovery about two months after transplant reportedly relied on only several hundred rapidly expanded clones derived from non-depleted graft cells. In some patients, high TCRbeta diversity at day 60 was attributed to recipient T cells and intrathymic progenitors that had survived conditioning.

What the treatment or condition label conveys for this sample: allogeneic hematopoietic cell transplantation with graft depleted of TCRalphabeta T cells and CD19 B cells. The transplant recipients were children given TCRalphabeta/CD19-depleted allogeneic hematopoietic cell grafts. Libraries were constructed by PCR. The instrument was an Illumina HiSeq 2500. To normalize quantification of the TCRbeta repertoire, the TCR libraries were built with molecular barcoding that relied on unique molecular identifiers. The public sequencing data were trimmed at Q25 with fastp and processed into clonotypes with MiXCR by TCRdb, which kept only in-frame beta chains. A single entry per CDR3 protein holds the most common genes and DNA from its merged rows. Present in this sample are about 300,000 distinct CDR3 sequences, 10% of which were seen just once. The ten largest make up roughly 7% of the sample. The CDR3 numbers 8 residues from cysteine through phenylalanine. Here the CDR3 DNA is all that survives: 24 bases in frame from base 1. CDR1 and CDR2 were assigned from the germline V gene as MDHEN and SYDVKM.

Recombination connected TRBV28 to TRBJ1-5; confidence is insufficient to name the D gene. The clonotype was recovered from a boy less than two years old with acute myeloid leukemia, due to receive a stem cell transplant. The sample here was PBMCs, taken before TCRalphabeta/CD19-depleted stem cell transplant. CDR3 region: CTAGPQHF. The DNA sequence is TGCACGGCTGGGCCCCAGCATTTT.